One T cell receptor beta chain is described in this entry. Its antigen is currently not known. No per-base quality is available; no much larger clone lies one base away. This sample is drawn from a study of preoperative IRX-2 immunotherapy in early breast cancer (dated 2019 in TCRdb). Libraries came from the immunoSEQ multiplex PCR assay. Here the immuneACCESS table is served through TCRdb, limited to in-frame sequences with V and J called. Missing clones are a known gap in these copies; in checked studies unresolved V genes cover under half, and the rest lacks a known reason. This sample lists 25,000 or so clones; 85% to 95% were detected once. 15% to 20% of the sample rests with the top ten. V has 10 bases trimmed and J has 0 bases trimmed; junction bases matching no gene number 18. The cysteine opens and the phenylalanine closes a CDR3 of 17 amino acids. Of the read, only the CDR3 DNA is kept; its 51 bases are in frame from base 1. The germline V gene (reference sequence) gives CDR1 as MNHEY and CDR2 as SMNVEV.

This specimen's treatment or condition label, interpreted: preoperative locoregional IRX-2 cytokine immunotherapy. The samples were obtained from a phase Ib study in which preoperative, locoregional IRX-2 cytokine immunotherapy intended to prime immune responses was tested. The donors were early-stage breast cancer patients who were given IRX-2 prior to surgery. The receptor comes from a human donor with breast cancer. Recombination joined TRBV27 with TRBJ2-7, with 7 bases in between that match TRBD2. The source was tumor tissue, collected after IRX-2 immunotherapy. The sequenced DNA is TGTGCCACCCAAGTTAGGGGTGGGCTAGCGGCCTCCTACGAGCAGTACTTC. Its protein reads: CATQVRGGLAASYEQYF.